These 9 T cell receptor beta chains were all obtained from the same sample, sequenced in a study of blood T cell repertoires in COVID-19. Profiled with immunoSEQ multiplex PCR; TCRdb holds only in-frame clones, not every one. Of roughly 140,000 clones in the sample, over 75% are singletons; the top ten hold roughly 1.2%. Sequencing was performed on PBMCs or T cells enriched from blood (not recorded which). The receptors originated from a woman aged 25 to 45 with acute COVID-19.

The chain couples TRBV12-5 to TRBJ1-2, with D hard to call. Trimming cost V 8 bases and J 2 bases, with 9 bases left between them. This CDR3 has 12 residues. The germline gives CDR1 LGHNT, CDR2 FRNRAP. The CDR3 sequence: CASHSNNYGYTF. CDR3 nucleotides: TGTGCTAGTCACAGCAACAACTATGGCTACACCTTC.

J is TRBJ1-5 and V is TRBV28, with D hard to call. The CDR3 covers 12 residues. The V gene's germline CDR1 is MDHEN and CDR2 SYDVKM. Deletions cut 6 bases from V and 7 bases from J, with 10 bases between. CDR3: CASRETGQPQHF. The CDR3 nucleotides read TGTGCCAGCAGGGAAACCGGGCAGCCCCAGCATTTT.

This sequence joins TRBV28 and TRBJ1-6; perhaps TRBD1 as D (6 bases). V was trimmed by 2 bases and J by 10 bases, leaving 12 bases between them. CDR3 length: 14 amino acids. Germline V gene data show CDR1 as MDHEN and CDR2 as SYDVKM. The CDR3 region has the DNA TGTGCCAGCAGTTTAGGGGGGGGGCAATCACCCCTCCACTTT. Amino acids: CASSLGGGQSPLHF.

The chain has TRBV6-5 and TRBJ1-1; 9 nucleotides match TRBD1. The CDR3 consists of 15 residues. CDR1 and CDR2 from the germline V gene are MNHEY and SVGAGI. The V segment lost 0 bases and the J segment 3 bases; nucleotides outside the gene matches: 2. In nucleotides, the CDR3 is TGTGCCAGCAGTTACTCGGGACAGGGCGACACTGAAGCTTTCTTT. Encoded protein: CASSYSGQGDTEAFF.

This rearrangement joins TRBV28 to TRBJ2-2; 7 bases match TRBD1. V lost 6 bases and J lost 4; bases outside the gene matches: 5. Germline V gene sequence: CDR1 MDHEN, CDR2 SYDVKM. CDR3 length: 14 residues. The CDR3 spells CASSRPGGTGELFF. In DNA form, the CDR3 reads TGTGCCAGCAGCCGACCAGGGGGCACCGGGGAGCTGTTTTTT.

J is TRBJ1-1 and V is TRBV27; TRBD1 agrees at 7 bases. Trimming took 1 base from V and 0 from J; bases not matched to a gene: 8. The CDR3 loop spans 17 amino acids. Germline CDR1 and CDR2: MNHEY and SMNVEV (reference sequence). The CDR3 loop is CASSLFPTGQMNTEAFF. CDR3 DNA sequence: TGTGCCAGCAGTTTATTCCCGACAGGGCAAATGAACACTGAAGCTTTCTTT.

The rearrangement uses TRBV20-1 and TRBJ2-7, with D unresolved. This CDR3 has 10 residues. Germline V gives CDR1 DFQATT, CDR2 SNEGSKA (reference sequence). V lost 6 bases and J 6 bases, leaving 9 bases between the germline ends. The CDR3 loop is CSAPRAEQYF. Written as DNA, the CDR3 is TGCAGTGCACCGAGAGCCGAGCAGTACTTC.

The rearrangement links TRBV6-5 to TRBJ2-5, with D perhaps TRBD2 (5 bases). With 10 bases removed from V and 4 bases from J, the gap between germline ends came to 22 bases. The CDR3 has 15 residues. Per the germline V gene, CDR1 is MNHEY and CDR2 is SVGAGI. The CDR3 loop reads CATGLTGFVGETQYF. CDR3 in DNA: TGTGCCACCGGACTTACGGGTTTCGTAGGAGAGACCCAGTACTTC.

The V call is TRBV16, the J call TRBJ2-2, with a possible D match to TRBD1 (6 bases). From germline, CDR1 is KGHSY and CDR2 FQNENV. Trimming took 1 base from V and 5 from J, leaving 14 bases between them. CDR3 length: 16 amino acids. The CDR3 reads CASSQFQGRSTGELFF. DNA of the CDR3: TGTGCCAGCAGCCAATTCCAGGGGCGTTCAACCGGGGAGCTGTTTTTT. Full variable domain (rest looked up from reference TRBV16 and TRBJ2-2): GEEVAQTPKHLVRGEGQKAKLYCAPIKGHSYVFWYQQVLKNEFKFLISFQNENVFDETGMPKERFSAKCLPNSPCSLEIQATKLEDSAVYFCASSQFQGRSTGELFFGEGSRLTVL.